The 21 T cell receptor beta chains presented below share a single source sample, sequenced in a study of blood T cell repertoires in COVID-19. Using immunoSEQ multiplex PCR, the repertoire was profiled, and TCRdb retains in-frame clones only, with some absent. Here the sample spans 290,000 or so clones, 80% to 95% being singletons. Specimen: PBMCs or T cells enriched from blood (not recorded which). The origin of the receptors is a woman younger than 45 who had recovered from COVID-19.

V and J are TRBV4-3 and TRBJ2-5; 11 bases line up with TRBD1. The germline gives CDR1 LGHNA, CDR2 YSLEER. This CDR3 is built from 15 residues. V gave up 4 bases and J gave up 5 bases; unmatched junction bases: 6. CDR3 region: CASSPGQGVGETQYF. For the CDR3, the DNA is TGCGCCAGCAGCCCGGGACAGGGGGTGGGTGAGACCCAGTACTTC.

The gene calls are TRBV19 and TRBJ1-2, with D unclear. The germline CDR1 and CDR2 sequences are LNHDA and SQIVND (reference sequence). The CDR3 length is 12 residues. V gave up 9 bases and J gave up 4 bases, with 12 bases separating them. In DNA, the CDR3 is TGTGCCAGCGTAGGCGGCGTCTATGGCTACACCTTC. Its protein is CASVGGVYGYTF. The whole variable domain, filled in from reference TRBV19 and TRBJ1-2, reads DGGITQSPKYLFRKEGQNVTLSCEQNLNHDAMYWYRQDPGQGLRLIYYSQIVNDFQKGDIAEGYSVSREKKESFPLTVTSAQKNPTAFYLCASVGGVYGYTFGSGTRLTVV.

The V and J genes are TRBV28 and TRBJ2-7; 9 bases fit TRBD1. Trimming removed 6 bases from V and 5 bases from J; junction bases left unmatched: 14. The CDR3 totals 16 residues. Germline V gene lookup returns CDR1 MDHEN and CDR2 SYDVKM. The CDR3: CASRSAALQGADEQYF. The CDR3 DNA reads TGTGCCAGCAGGAGTGCCGCCCTACAGGGGGCCGACGAGCAGTACTTC.

The chain combines TRBV5-1 with TRBJ1-2; no definite D call. V shed 0 bases and J shed 4 bases, with 10 bases lying between them. CDR1 is SGHRS, CDR2 YFSETQ, per germline. The CDR3 extends over 14 amino acids. CDR3 region: CASSLGRGTYGYTF. CDR3 coding DNA: TGCGCCAGCAGCTTGGGGCGCGGAACCTATGGCTACACCTTC. The whole variable domain, remainder taken from reference TRBV5-1 and TRBJ1-2, is KAGVTQTPRYLIKTRGQQVTLSCSPISGHRSVSWYQQTPGQGLQFLFEYFSETQRNKGNFPGRFSGRQFSNSRSEMNVSTLELGDSALYLCASSLGRGTYGYTFGSGTRLTVV.

The V call is TRBV1, the J call TRBJ2-7; the table's D call, TRBD2, has no DNA check behind it. TRBV1 is annotated as a pseudogene. This CDR3 has 14 residues. The CDR3 spells CTSSQAGLATEQYF. DNA for the CDR3: TGCACCAGCAGCCAAGCGGGACTAGCGACCGAGCAGTACTTC.

J is TRBJ1-2 and V is TRBV19; the match to TRBD1 covers 11 bases. Germline lookup yields CDR1 LNHDA and CDR2 SQIVND (reference sequence). J was trimmed by 7 bases and V by 5 bases; bases with no gene match: 9. CDR3 length: 15 residues. The CDR3 spells CASSFGTGGLAGYTF. DNA of the CDR3: TGTGCCAGTAGTTTTGGGACAGGGGGTCTCGCTGGCTACACCTTC.

This chain joins TRBV4-2 and TRBJ2-1; 10 positions agree with TRBD2. The CDR3 consists of 17 residues. With V trimmed by 1 base and J by 5 bases, 8 bases remained unmatched. Germline CDR1 reads LGHNA; CDR2 reads YNFKEQ. The CDR3 loop is CASSQALAGAMNNEQFF. CDR3 nucleotides: TGTGCCAGCAGCCAAGCCCTAGCGGGAGCAATGAACAATGAGCAGTTCTTC.

This clone came up once. The rearrangement links TRBV28 to TRBJ2-3, with TRBD2 identical over 13 bases. This CDR3 is 19 amino acids long. CDR1 and CDR2 from the germline V gene are MDHEN and SYDVKM. The J segment lost 1 base and the V segment lost 2 bases, leaving 9 bases of the junction unmatched. The CDR3 is CASSLTHRLAGGGTDTQYF. In DNA form, the CDR3 reads TGTGCCAGCAGTTTAACCCATCGACTAGCGGGAGGTGGCACAGATACGCAGTATTTT.

The chain recombines TRBV6-5 with TRBJ1-5; 8 bases map to TRBD1. Losses at the gene ends were 5 bases for V and 6 bases for J; bases not matched to a gene: 9. The CDR3 is 15 amino acids. Germline CDR1 reads MNHEY; CDR2 reads SVGAGI. The CDR3 DNA follows: TGTGCCAGCAGTAACCGGACAGGGTGGGCTCAGCCCCAGCATTTT. This sequence encodes CASSNRTGWAQPQHF.

The gene calls are TRBV18 and TRBJ2-6, with D maybe TRBD1 (6 bases). There are 16 residues in the CDR3. The ends were cut back, 3 bases at V and 1 base at J, with 10 bases in the middle. The germline CDR1 and CDR2 sequences are KGHSH and LQKENI. In nucleotides, the CDR3 is TGTGCCAGCTCACCGTCACAGGGATCTGGGGCCAACGTCCTGACTTTC. Translated, it gives CASSPSQGSGANVLTF.

This clone was picked up one time. The chain has TRBV18 and TRBJ1-3; TRBD1 matches 8 bases. There are 19 residues in the CDR3. Germline V gene data show CDR1 as KGHSH and CDR2 as LQKENI. The V gene end was trimmed by 2 bases and the J gene end by 4 bases; junction bases not matched to a gene: 16. CDR3: CASSPSSGTGRGRGNTIYF. The CDR3, as DNA: TGTGCCAGCTCACCATCCTCCGGGACAGGACGTGGACGAGGAAACACCATATATTTT.

V gene TRBV30 combines with J gene TRBJ1-2; D perhaps matches TRBD1 (6 bases). From germline, CDR1 is GTSNPN and CDR2 SVGIG (reference sequence). V lost 0 bases and J lost 4, with 27 bases in between. There are 19 residues in the CDR3. The chain's CDR3 is CAWSVRVDVTGRTSYGYTF. Here the CDR3 DNA reads TGTGCCTGGAGTGTAAGGGTGGATGTGACAGGACGAACTTCCTATGGCTACACCTTC.

The CDR3 loop is CASSYVGANQETQYF. The CDR3 nucleotides read TGTGCCAGCAGTTACGTGGGAGCGAATCAAGAGACCCAGTACTTC. This chain joins TRBV6-5 and TRBJ2-5; tentative D call: TRBD2 (5 bases). The ends were cut back, 2 bases at V and 2 bases at J, with 12 bases in the middle. CDR3 length: 15 amino acids. CDR1 and CDR2 (germline): MNHEY, SVGAGI.

This clone has just a few counts. This chain connects TRBV10-3 to TRBJ1-1; D gene uncertain. From germline, CDR1 is ENHRY and CDR2 SYGVKD. This CDR3 is built from 13 residues. The V gene lost 2 bases and the J gene lost 0 bases, with 4 bases spanning the gap. The CDR3 DNA is TGTGCCATCAGTGAGCACATGAACACTGAAGCTTTCTTT. It specifies CAISEHMNTEAFF.

The CDR3 coding sequence is TGTGCCAGCAGCCTCGGACTAGCGGGGTCAGAGACCCAGTACTTC. Protein sequence: CASSLGLAGSETQYF. This rearrangement joins TRBV7-9 to TRBJ2-5; 12 bases agree with TRBD2. J gave up 4 bases and V 5 bases, and 5 bases lay outside the gene matches. CDR1 SEHNR and CDR2 FQNEAQ come from the germline V gene (reference sequence). CDR3 size: 15 residues.

The chain links TRBV5-4 to TRBJ2-5; D possibly corresponds to TRBD2 (7 bases). Germline CDR1 SGHNT, CDR2 YYREEE (reference sequence). Trimming removed 4 bases from V and 0 bases from J, with 16 bases in between. The CDR3 runs to 16 residues. CDR3: CASSTEGGKYQETQYF. In nucleotides, the CDR3 is TGTGCCAGCAGCACGGAGGGGGGGAAGTACCAAGAGACCCAGTACTTC.

This clone appeared a few times. The gene calls are TRBV4-1 and TRBJ2-1; no clear D gene. V was shortened by 1 base and J by 9 bases, with 7 bases between the two germline ends. The CDR3 runs to 12 residues. CDR1 is MGHRA, CDR2 YSYEKL, per germline. CDR3 residues: CASSQVNSEQFF. The DNA of the CDR3 is TGCGCCAGCAGCCAAGTGAACAGTGAGCAGTTCTTC.

This clone was observed at least ten times. The genes are TRBV4-3 and TRBJ1-2; a possible D gene is TRBD1 (6 bases). V lost 0 bases to trimming and J lost 4 bases, with 15 bases between them. This CDR3 region has 16 residues. Per the germline V gene, CDR1 is LGHNA and CDR2 is YSLEER. The CDR3 is CASSQDYGGGGYGYTF. CDR3 DNA: TGCGCCAGCAGCCAAGATTATGGGGGGGGCGGCTATGGCTACACCTTC.

The genes are TRBV4-3 and TRBJ2-7; D is unclear. Germline CDR1 is LGHNA and CDR2 is YSLEER. This CDR3 has 14 amino acids. Trimming removed 3 bases at V and 1 base at J, with 10 bases between. This CDR3 reads CASSHLTGSYEQYF. For the CDR3, the DNA is TGCGCCAGCAGCCACTTGACTGGGTCCTACGAGCAGTACTTC.

The V call is TRBV5-1, the J call TRBJ2-2; D might be TRBD1 (6 bases). CDR3 length equals 16 residues. V dropped 3 bases and J dropped 0 bases, with 12 bases sitting between them. Germline V gene sequence: CDR1 SGHRS, CDR2 YFSETQ. Here the CDR3 reads CASSSRQVANTGELFF. DNA for the CDR3: TGCGCCAGCAGCTCCAGACAGGTAGCGAACACCGGGGAGCTGTTTTTT.

V gene TRBV13 combines with J gene TRBJ2-7, with D maybe TRBD2 (5 bases). V was cut by 7 bases and J by 4 bases, with 11 bases left in between. The CDR3 extends over 12 amino acids. CDR1 and CDR2 from the germline V gene are PRHDT and FYEKMQ (reference sequence). DNA of the CDR3: TGTGCCAGCACCCCTCGGGATTACGAGCAGTACTTC. It yields the protein CASTPRDYEQYF.